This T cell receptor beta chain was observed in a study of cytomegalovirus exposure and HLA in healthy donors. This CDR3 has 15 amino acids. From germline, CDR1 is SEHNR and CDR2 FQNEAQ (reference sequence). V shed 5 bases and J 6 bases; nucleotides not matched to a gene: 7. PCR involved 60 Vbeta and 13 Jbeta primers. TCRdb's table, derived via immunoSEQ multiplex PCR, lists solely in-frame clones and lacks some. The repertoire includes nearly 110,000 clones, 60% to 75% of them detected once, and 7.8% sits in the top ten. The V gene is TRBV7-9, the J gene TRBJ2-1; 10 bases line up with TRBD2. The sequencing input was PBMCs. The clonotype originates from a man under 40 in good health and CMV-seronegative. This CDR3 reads CASSLSGRAVNEQFF. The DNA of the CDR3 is TGTGCCAGCAGCCTAAGCGGGAGGGCCGTCAATGAGCAGTTCTTC.